This T cell receptor (beta chain) emerged from a study of cytomegalovirus exposure and HLA in healthy donors. CDR3 length: 16 residues. The J segment lost 2 bases and the V segment lost 3 bases, leaving 7 bases of the junction unmatched. Germline values: CDR1 SGHAT, CDR2 FQNNGV. Each donor's status was that of a healthy bone marrow donor. It was with 60 Vbeta and 13 Jbeta primers that the PCR ran. Produced via immunoSEQ multiplex PCR; TCRdb's table is partial and in-frame only. The data contain about 130,000 clones, about 74% of them seen just once; the ten biggest clones take up 3.5% to 5%. The receptor comes from a woman between 45 and 60 years old in good health and CMV-seropositive. The material sequenced was PBMCs. This sequence joins TRBV11-2 and TRBJ1-2; TRBD1 aligns across 9 bases. CDR3 bases: TGTGCCAGCAGCTTTCTGGGGACAGGGTCAAACTATGGCTACACCTTC. Encoded protein: CASSFLGTGSNYGYTF.